This TCR beta chain was captured by sequencing in a study of molecular identifiers for immune sequencing clone quantification. Study-wide background: Replicate runs used RNA from approximately 20,000 or 98,000 naive CD8 cells, which was split five ways into aliquots, and four of those aliquots were then sequenced. Findings of the study overall: Effector cells had over 99% of their molecules in clones above 20 RNA copies, while naive cells had under 1%.

MiXCR was run by TCRdb on the PCR reads, yielding one entry per CDR3 protein. The sample has over 100,000 distinct CDR3 sequences; around 30% are singletons. The germline V gene has CDR1 MDHEN and CDR2 SYDVKM. The V gene end was trimmed by 7 bases and the J gene end by 5 bases; junction bases not matched to a gene: 19. The CDR3 totals 18 residues. This clonotype has just one count. The antigen is undetermined. A read error may explain this, as a much larger clone is one base away. This chain joins TRBV28 and TRBJ2-1; 8 nucleotides agree with TRBD2. Material for sequencing was naive CD8+ T cells from blood, with Jurkat cell RNA spiked in. Subset meaning: FACS-sorted CD8+CD4-CCR7+CD45RA+ naive T cells. The clonotype comes from a human donor in good health. Some libraries in this study had Jurkat cell RNA spiked in. Written as DNA, the CDR3 is TGTGCCAGCACCTTGACCGGACTCCCGGTGGGACTAGACAATGAGCAGTTCTTC. Its translation is CASTLTGLPVGLDNEQFF.